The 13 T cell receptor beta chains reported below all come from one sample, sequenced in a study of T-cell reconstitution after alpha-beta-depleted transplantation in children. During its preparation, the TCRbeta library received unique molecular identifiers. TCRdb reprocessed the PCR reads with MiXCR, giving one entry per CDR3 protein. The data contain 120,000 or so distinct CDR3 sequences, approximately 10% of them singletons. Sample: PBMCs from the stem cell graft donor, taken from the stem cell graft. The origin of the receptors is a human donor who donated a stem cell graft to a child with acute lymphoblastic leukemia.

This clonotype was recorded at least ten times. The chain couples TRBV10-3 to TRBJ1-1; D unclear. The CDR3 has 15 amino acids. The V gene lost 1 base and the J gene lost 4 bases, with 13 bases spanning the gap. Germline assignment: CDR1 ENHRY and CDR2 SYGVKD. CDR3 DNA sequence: TGTGCCATCAGTGAGTACGACGAGGGCCGCACTGAAGCTTTCTTT. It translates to CAISEYDEGRTEAFF.

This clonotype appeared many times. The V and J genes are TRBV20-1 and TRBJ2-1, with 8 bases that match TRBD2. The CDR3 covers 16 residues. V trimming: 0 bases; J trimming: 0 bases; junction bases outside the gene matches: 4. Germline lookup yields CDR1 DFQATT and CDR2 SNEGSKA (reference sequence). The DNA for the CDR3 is TGCAGTGCTAGAGACGCCGGGACTAGCTCCTACAATGAGCAGTTCTTC. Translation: CSARDAGTSSYNEQFF.

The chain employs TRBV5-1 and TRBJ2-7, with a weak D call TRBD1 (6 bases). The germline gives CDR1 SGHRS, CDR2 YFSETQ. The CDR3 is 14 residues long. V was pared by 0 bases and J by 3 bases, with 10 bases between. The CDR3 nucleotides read TGCGCCAGCAGCTTGGAACAGGGCAACTACGAGCAGTACTTC. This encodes CASSLEQGNYEQYF.

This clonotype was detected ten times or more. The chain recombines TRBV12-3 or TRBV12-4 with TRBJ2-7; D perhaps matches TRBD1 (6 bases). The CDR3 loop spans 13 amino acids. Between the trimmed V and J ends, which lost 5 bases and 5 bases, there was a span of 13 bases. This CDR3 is CASSITGLDEQYF. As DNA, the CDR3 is TGTGCCAGCAGTATTACAGGGTTGGACGAGCAGTACTTC.

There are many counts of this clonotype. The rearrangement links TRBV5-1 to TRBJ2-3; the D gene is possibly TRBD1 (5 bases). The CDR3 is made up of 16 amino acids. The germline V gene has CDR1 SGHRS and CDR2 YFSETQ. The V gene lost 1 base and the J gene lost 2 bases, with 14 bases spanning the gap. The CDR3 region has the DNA TGCGCCAGCAGCTTGTGGGCAACAGGTTCCACAGATACGCAGTATTTT. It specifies CASSLWATGSTDTQYF.

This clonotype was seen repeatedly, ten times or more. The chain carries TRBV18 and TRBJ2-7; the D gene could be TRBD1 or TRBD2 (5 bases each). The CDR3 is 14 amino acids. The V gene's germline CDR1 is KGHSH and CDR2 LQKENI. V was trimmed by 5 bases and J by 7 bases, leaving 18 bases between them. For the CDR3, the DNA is TGTGCCAGCTCAGGGGCCTCAGTCACGGGGGAGCAGTACTTC. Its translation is CASSGASVTGEQYF.

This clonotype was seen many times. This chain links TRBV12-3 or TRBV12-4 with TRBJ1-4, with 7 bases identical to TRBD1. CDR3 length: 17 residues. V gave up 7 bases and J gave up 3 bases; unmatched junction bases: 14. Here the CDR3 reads CASIGETGWAANEKLFF. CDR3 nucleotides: TGTGCCAGCATCGGAGAGACAGGGTGGGCGGCTAATGAAAAACTGTTTTTT.

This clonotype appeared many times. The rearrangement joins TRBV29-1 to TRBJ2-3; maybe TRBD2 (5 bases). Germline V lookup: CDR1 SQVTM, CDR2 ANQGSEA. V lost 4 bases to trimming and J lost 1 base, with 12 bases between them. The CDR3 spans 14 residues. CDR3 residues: CSVVVARGTDTQYF. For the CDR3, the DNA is TGCAGCGTTGTTGTGGCGCGGGGCACAGATACGCAGTATTTT.

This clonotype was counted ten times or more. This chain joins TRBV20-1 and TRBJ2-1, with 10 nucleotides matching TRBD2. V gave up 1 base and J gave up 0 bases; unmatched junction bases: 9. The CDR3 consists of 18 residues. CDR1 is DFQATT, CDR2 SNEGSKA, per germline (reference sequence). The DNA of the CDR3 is TGCAGTGCTAGAGGACTAGCGGGCTCACTAACCTCCTACAATGAGCAGTTCTTC. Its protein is CSARGLAGSLTSYNEQFF.

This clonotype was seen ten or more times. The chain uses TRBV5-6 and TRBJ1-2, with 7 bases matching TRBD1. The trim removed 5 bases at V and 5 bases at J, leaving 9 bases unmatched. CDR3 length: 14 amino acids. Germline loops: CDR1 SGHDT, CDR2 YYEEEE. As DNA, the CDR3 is TGTGCCAGCAGTGCCGGCGGGACAGCATATGGCTACACCTTC. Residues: CASSAGGTAYGYTF.

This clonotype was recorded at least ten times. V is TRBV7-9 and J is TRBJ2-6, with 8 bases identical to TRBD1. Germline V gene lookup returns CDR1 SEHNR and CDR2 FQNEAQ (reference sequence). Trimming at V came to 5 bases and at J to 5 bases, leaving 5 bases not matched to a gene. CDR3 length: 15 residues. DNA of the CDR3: TGTGCCAGCAGCCCCGGACAGGGAAGGGCCAACGTCCTGACTTTC. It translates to CASSPGQGRANVLTF.

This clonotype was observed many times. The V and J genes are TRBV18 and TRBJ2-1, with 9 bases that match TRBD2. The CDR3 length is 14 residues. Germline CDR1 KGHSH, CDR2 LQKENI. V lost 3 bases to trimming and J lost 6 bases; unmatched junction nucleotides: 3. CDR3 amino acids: CASSPKTSGNEQFF. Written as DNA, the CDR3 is TGTGCCAGCTCACCGAAGACTAGCGGCAATGAGCAGTTCTTC. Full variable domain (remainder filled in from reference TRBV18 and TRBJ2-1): NAGVMQNPRHLVRRRGQEARLRCSPMKGHSHVYWYRQLPEEGLKFMVYLQKENIIDESGMPKERFSAEFPKEGPSILRIQQVVRGDSAAYFCASSPKTSGNEQFFGPGTRLTVL.

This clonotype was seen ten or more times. This CDR3 reads CSVTPARFGNEQFF. CDR3 nucleotides: TGCAGCGTTACCCCGGCCCGATTCGGCAATGAGCAGTTCTTC. This rearrangement joins TRBV29-1 to TRBJ2-1, with D hard to call. This CDR3 spans 14 amino acids. V lost 5 bases and J lost 6, with 17 bases in between. Germline CDR1 reads SQVTM; CDR2 reads ANQGSEA.